A single T cell receptor (beta chain) is shown here with its context. This clone was seen more than once but under ten times. Its antigen specificity is not known. Base qualities were left out, and no much larger clone turns up one base away. The trial excluded patients who had a history of autoimmune disease or were on systemic immunosuppression. Peripheral blood for TCR sequencing was collected from all dose cohorts at baseline, on cycle 4 day 1, and on cycle 7 day 1. Samples came from an open-label, multicenter, first-in-human phase I dose-escalation trial of ivuxolimab. The trial enrolled adults with locally advanced or metastatic head and neck squamous cell, hepatocellular, melanoma or renal cell carcinoma. Before TCR sequencing, CD4+ and CD8+ T cells were separately sorted from peripheral blood. Genomic DNA was extracted from sorted cells for sequencing of the TCRbeta CDR3 region. The immunoSEQ Assay was used for sequencing of TCRbeta CDR3 regions. TCRdb took this table from immuneACCESS and kept in-frame rearrangements with V and J called. Such tables lack part of the clones; where checked against another copy, unresolved V genes explain under half of the gap, and the rest is unexplained. In this sample the table shows roughly 35,000 clones, 70% to 80% of which occur a single time. 10% to 11% of the sample belongs to the ten largest clones.

This specimen comes from a study of OX40 agonist ivuxolimab in advanced cancers. For the wider study: The costimulatory receptor OX40 (CD134) was targeted by ivuxolimab, a fully human IgG2 agonistic monoclonal antibody. Intravenous ivuxolimab was administered to patients every 2 weeks at six dose levels: 0.01, 0.1, 0.3, 1.5, 3 and 10 mg/kg. Among the roughly 54 dose-escalation patients, approximately 20 had hepatocellular carcinoma, 15 or so melanoma, 9 renal cell carcinoma and 9 head and neck cancer. In the dose-escalation cohort, more than 75% of patients were male, and the mean age was approximately 64 years, with a range of 23 to 79. Patients were allowed to have had prior anti-PD-1, anti-PD-L1 or anti-CTLA-4 therapy, and less than 45% of the dose-escalation patients had previously received checkpoint inhibitors. Three dose-escalation patients achieved partial responses, one with hepatocellular carcinoma and two with cutaneous melanoma. The purpose of peripheral TCRbeta sequencing was to test whether ivuxolimab changed TCR sequence diversity and led to clonal T-cell expansion. The monotherapy dose-escalation portion (N ≈ 52 patients) of the phase I ivuxolimab trial is reported in the paper.

Here is what the overall study found, with its caveats: Low levels of normalized T-cell clonal expansion were also seen in some patients who did not respond. Clonal expansion of both CD4+ and CD8+ blood T cells was observed from baseline to week 6 at doses 0.1 to 3.0 mg/kg. After ivuxolimab, CD8+ T cells had more expanded clones than CD4+ T cells on average. The antigen specificity of the peripheral T cells that underwent clonal expansion was not determined. In the 0.1-3.0 mg/kg groups, partial responders were among the patients with the lowest normalized peripheral clonal expansion, particularly in CD8+ T cells.

From the germline V gene (reference sequence), CDR1 is LNHDA and CDR2 is SQIVND. The CDR3 spans 16 residues, from the cysteine through the phenylalanine. CDR3 DNA only is kept here, 48 bases in frame from base 1. A distance of 16 bases separates the germline ends of V and J, which lose 5 bases and 0 bases respectively. The rearrangement combines TRBV19 with TRBJ1-2; matching of 5 bases hints at TRBD1 as the D gene. The source of this sequence is an adult with an advanced solid tumor such as melanoma, head and neck, liver or kidney cancer. This specimen consisted of CD4+ or CD8+ T cells sorted from blood, obtained in a trial of the OX40 agonist ivuxolimab. The nucleotides read TGTGCCAGTAGTTATTCCCGGGACTTTGCTAACTATGGCTACACCTTC. It translates to CASSYSRDFANYGYTF.